Below are 31 T cell receptor beta chains sequenced from a single sample in a study of blood T cell repertoires in COVID-19 (dated by TCRdb to the early 2020s). The library was made by the immunoSEQ multiplex PCR assay. Entries here come from immuneACCESS through TCRdb and include only in-frame sequences with V and J called. Some clones fail to appear in such tables; in the studies checked, an unresolved V gene covers under half of the shortfall, and the cause of the remainder is unknown. Here the sample has roughly 90,000 clones; approximately 81% occur a single time. The ten largest clones take up over 35% of the sample. Sequenced sample: peripheral blood. The receptors were sampled from a man older than 75 with acute or convalescent COVID-19.

This clone was picked up a small number of times. This chain joins TRBV19 and TRBJ2-1; 8 bases are a match to TRBD1. The ends lost 10 bases at V and 10 bases at J; junction bases unmatched: 15. Germline assignment: CDR1 LNHDA and CDR2 SQIVND (reference sequence). This CDR3 region has 14 residues. CDR3: CATRSSRGLGEQFF. The CDR3 nucleotides read TGTGCCACCAGATCGAGCAGGGGGCTAGGGGAGCAGTTCTTC.

This chain connects TRBV10-2 to TRBJ1-5; 10 bases agree with TRBD1. CDR3 size: 13 residues. Trimming cost V 10 bases and J 4 bases; bases outside gene matches: 4. Germline V gives CDR1 WSHSY, CDR2 SAAADI. The CDR3 nucleotides read TGCGCCACAAGGACAGGGGGGAATCAGCCCCAGCATTTT. It translates to CATRTGGNQPQHF.

The rearrangement joins TRBV11-3 to TRBJ2-1, with D perhaps TRBD1 (7 bases). This CDR3 has 15 residues. Deletions cut 3 bases from V and 10 bases from J, with 19 bases between. Germline lookup yields CDR1 SGHNT and CDR2 YENEEA. As DNA, the CDR3 is TGTGCCAGCAGCTTTGGAGCGGGCGGCAGGGGGGAGCAGTTCTTC. Protein: CASSFGAGGRGEQFF.

V gene TRBV6-2 or TRBV6-3 combines with J gene TRBJ2-1, with 9 bases fitting TRBD2. This CDR3 spans 16 amino acids. In germline, CDR1 is MNHEY, CDR2 SVGEGT. With V trimmed by 0 bases and J by 8 bases, 8 bases remained unmatched. CDR3 loop: CASSYSKAGGRDEQFF. CDR3 DNA sequence: TGTGCCAGCAGTTACTCGAAAGCGGGAGGTCGCGATGAGCAGTTCTTC.

This chain joins TRBV2 and TRBJ1-1; D remains ambiguous. This CDR3 contains 12 residues. Germline assignment: CDR1 SNHLY and CDR2 FYNNEI. Trimming cost V 3 bases and J 7 bases, with 9 bases left between them. CDR3 bases: TGTGCCAGCAGTGAGCTTAGGAGTGAAGCTTTCTTT. Translating gives CASSELRSEAFF.

The chain employs TRBV7-2 and TRBJ2-3; TRBD2 matches 8 bases. With 5 bases clipped from V and 1 base from J, the junction kept 8 bases outside the gene matches. CDR1 SGHTA and CDR2 FQGNSA come from the germline V gene. This CDR3 has 16 residues. The CDR3 reads CASSRGLAEGTDTQYF. The CDR3 nucleotides are TGTGCCAGCAGCAGAGGACTAGCCGAGGGCACAGATACGCAGTATTTT.

This clone was seen only a few times. V gene TRBV4-2 combines with J gene TRBJ2-5, with a weak D call TRBD1 (5 bases). Trimming shortened V by 0 bases and J by 4 bases, and 18 bases separated the two germline ends. The germline CDR1 and CDR2 sequences are LGHNA and YNFKEQ. This CDR3 is built from 17 residues. CDR3 protein: CASSQDPGRTIGETQYF. The CDR3 region has the DNA TGTGCCAGCAGCCAAGATCCTGGGCGGACAATCGGAGAGACCCAGTACTTC.

The rearrangement uses TRBV7-9 and TRBJ2-1; TRBD2 agrees at 7 bases. CDR3 length: 19 residues. Germline CDR1 reads SEHNR; CDR2 reads FQNEAQ (reference sequence). After removal of 2 bases from V and 0 bases from J, the junction contained 13 bases not matched to a gene. The CDR3 DNA reads TGTGCCAGCAGCTTACCGGGAGGCCTAGTCGGGAGCTCCTACAATGAGCAGTTCTTC. It encodes CASSLPGGLVGSSYNEQFF.

This clone has only one observation. The gene calls are TRBV6-5 and TRBJ1-1, with TRBD1 matching 8 bases. Per the germline V gene, CDR1 is MNHEY and CDR2 is SVGAGI. This CDR3 has 14 amino acids. Trimming cost V 6 bases and J 1 base; bases outside gene matches: 4. The DNA for the CDR3 is TGTGCCAGCAGCTCAGGACAGGGGAACACTGAAGCTTTCTTT. Translation: CASSSGQGNTEAFF.

V is TRBV7-9 and J is TRBJ2-3; 8 bases match TRBD2. This CDR3 contains 15 residues. Germline CDR1 SEHNR, CDR2 FQNEAQ (reference sequence). V dropped 4 bases and J dropped 2; count of bases not matched to a gene: 5. The CDR3 nucleotides read TGTGCCAGCAGCTGGGGACTAGACCACACAGATACGCAGTATTTT. Translating it yields CASSWGLDHTDTQYF.

The V gene is TRBV30, the J gene TRBJ1-4; 7 bases map to TRBD1. Germline CDR1 and CDR2: GTSNPN and SVGIG (reference sequence). With 3 bases clipped from V and 4 bases from J, the junction kept 5 bases outside the gene matches. The CDR3 is 14 amino acids. The CDR3 nucleotides read TGTGCCTGGAGCGTGGGACAGATTAATGAAAAACTGTTTTTT. This sequence encodes CAWSVGQINEKLFF.

This clone was counted a single time. The chain couples TRBV18 to TRBJ1-2; D gene uncertain. CDR3 length: 15 amino acids. The germline gives CDR1 KGHSH, CDR2 LQKENI. V lost 6 bases and J 5 bases, leaving 19 bases between the germline ends. The CDR3 reads CASSELRVLEYGYTF. In DNA form, the CDR3 reads TGTGCCAGCTCCGAACTGAGAGTTCTCGAATATGGCTACACCTTC.

V gene TRBV7-8 combines with J gene TRBJ2-5, with D perhaps TRBD2 (5 bases). The CDR3 has 13 amino acids. CDR1 SGHVS and CDR2 FQNEAQ come from the germline V gene. V lost 4 bases, J lost 5 bases, and 11 bases lay in between. CDR3 nucleotide sequence: TGTGCCAGCAGCTCTCGACTAAAGGAGACCCAGTACTTC. Amino acids: CASSSRLKETQYF.

This chain uses TRBV20-1 with TRBJ2-7; D is unresolved. Germline V gene sequence: CDR1 DFQATT, CDR2 SNEGSKA (reference sequence). CDR3 length equals 12 residues. V dropped 3 bases and J dropped 1 base, with 7 bases sitting between them. This CDR3 is CSASDISYEQYF. CDR3 DNA sequence: TGCAGTGCTAGTGATATTTCCTACGAGCAGTACTTC.

The gene calls are TRBV30 and TRBJ1-5; TRBD1 is a possible D gene (6 bases). Germline V gene sequence: CDR1 GTSNPN, CDR2 SVGIG (reference sequence). V was cut by 0 bases and J by 6 bases, with 12 bases left in between. The CDR3 covers 14 residues. The CDR3 sequence: CAWSVHGGGQPQHF. CDR3 sequence (DNA): TGTGCCTGGAGTGTACATGGGGGCGGTCAGCCCCAGCATTTT.

With respect to this clone: Its ends do not fully match the called genes, so a read error is possible. The V call is TRBV2, the J call TRBJ2-7; TRBD2 matches 10 bases. CDR3 length: 17 amino acids. Germline CDR1 SNHLY, CDR2 FYNNEI. The CDR3 DNA sequence: TGTGTCAGCAGATCGCAGGGGCTAGCGGGAGCTAGATACGAGCAGTACTTC. Encoded protein: CVSRSQGLAGARYEQYF.

The V and J genes are TRBV24-1 and TRBJ1-2; 7 bases align to TRBD1. After removal of 6 bases from V and 7 bases from J, the junction contained 10 bases not matched to a gene. Germline lookup yields CDR1 KGHDR and CDR2 SFDVKD. CDR3 length: 14 amino acids. CDR3: CATSLSQGLSGYTF. In DNA, the CDR3 is TGTGCCACCAGTCTATCACAGGGGCTAAGTGGCTACACCTTC.

V usage is TRBV6-5 and J usage is TRBJ2-7, with TRBD1 matching 12 bases. Trimming took 0 bases from V and 5 from J; bases not matched to a gene: 5. This CDR3 comprises 16 residues. CDR1 and CDR2 from the germline V gene are MNHEY and SVGAGI. This chain's CDR3 is CASSYSDGTGGDEQYF. The DNA of the CDR3 is TGTGCCAGCAGTTACTCGGACGGGACAGGGGGCGACGAGCAGTACTTC.

The rearrangement joins TRBV9 to TRBJ1-3, with TRBD1 matching 7 bases. The J segment lost 5 bases and the V segment lost 3 bases, leaving 11 bases of the junction unmatched. CDR3 length: 16 residues. Germline-derived CDR1 and CDR2 are SGDLS and YYNGEE. CDR3 nucleotide sequence: TGTGCCAGCAGCGGCACGACAGGGTTTTGGCGAAACACCATATATTTT. Translated, it gives CASSGTTGFWRNTIYF.

The V call is TRBV7-2, the J call TRBJ2-7, with D unresolved. Germline CDR1 and CDR2: SGHTA and FQGNSA. The CDR3 covers 11 residues. V was pared by 3 bases and J by 4 bases, with 4 bases between. The CDR3: CASSFKYEQYF. CDR3 sequence (DNA): TGTGCCAGCAGCTTCAAATACGAGCAGTACTTC.

V is TRBV2 and J is TRBJ1-5, with a tentative D call TRBD1 (6 bases). There are 16 residues in the CDR3. V was cut by 5 bases and J by 0 bases, with 14 bases left in between. Germline-derived CDR1 and CDR2 are SNHLY and FYNNEI. CDR3 residues: CASSRGAEDSNQPQHF. CDR3 bases: TGTGCCAGCAGTCGGGGGGCGGAGGATAGCAATCAGCCCCAGCATTTT. Full variable domain (rest looked up from reference TRBV2 and TRBJ1-5): EPEVTQTPSHQVTQMGQEVILRCVPISNHLYFYWYRQILGQKVEFLVSFYNNEISEKSEIFDDQFSVERPDGSNFTLKIRSTKLEDSAMYFCASSRGAEDSNQPQHFGDGTRLSIL.

The V call is TRBV5-4, the J call TRBJ1-1; 9 positions match TRBD1. V lost 4 bases and J lost 5; bases outside the gene matches: 6. Germline CDR1 is SGHNT and CDR2 is YYREEE (reference sequence). This CDR3 contains 14 residues. In DNA, the CDR3 is TGTGCCAGCAGCCTCGGACAGGGGCAAACTGAAGCTTTCTTT. This sequence encodes CASSLGQGQTEAFF. The whole variable domain, remainder taken from reference TRBV5-4 and TRBJ1-1, is ETGVTQSPTHLIKTRGQQVTLRCSSQSGHNTVSWYQQALGQGPQFIFQYYREEENGRGNFPPRFSGLQFPNYSSELNVNALELDDSALYLCASSLGQGQTEAFFGQGTRLTVV.

Turning to this clone: Other DNA sequences from this sample encode an identical CDR3 as well. The chain combines TRBV7-2 with TRBJ2-7; 13 nucleotides align to TRBD2. V shed 4 bases, J shed 4 bases, and the junction held 7 bases outside the gene matches. The CDR3 is 16 amino acids. From germline, CDR1 is SGHTA and CDR2 FQGNSA. The CDR3 nucleotides read TGTGCCAGCAGCTCGCGGACTAGCGGGAGTCGGTACGAGCAGTACTTC. It translates to CASSSRTSGSRYEQYF.

CDR3 residues: CASSSTTGSRPSNEQFF. As DNA, the CDR3 is TGTGCCAGCAGCTCGACTACTGGATCACGACCCTCCAATGAGCAGTTCTTC. The chain employs TRBV14 and TRBJ2-1, with D perhaps TRBD2 (5 bases). The germline V gene encodes CDR1 SGHDN and CDR2 FVKESK. The V end lost 5 bases, the J end lost 6 bases, and 23 bases lay between the germline ends. The CDR3 runs 17 residues.

This chain connects TRBV5-1 to TRBJ1-4; D possibly corresponds to TRBD1 (6 bases). Germline CDR1 SGHRS, CDR2 YFSETQ. The CDR3 covers 15 residues. The V end was cut by 4 bases, the J end by 3 bases, with 13 bases between. This CDR3 reads CASSPRDTANEKLFF. CDR3 coding DNA: TGCGCCAGCAGCCCCCGGGACACAGCTAATGAAAAACTGTTTTTT.

J is TRBJ1-2 and V is TRBV13, with D perhaps matching TRBD1 (6 bases). This CDR3 contains 17 residues. CDR1 and CDR2 from the germline V gene are PRHDT and FYEKMQ (reference sequence). Trimming removed 5 bases from V and 0 bases from J, with 19 bases in between. DNA for the CDR3: TGTGCCAGCAGCCCAGGGGAAGCTATGACCACTAACTATGGCTACACCTTC. The encoded protein is CASSPGEAMTTNYGYTF.

This chain links TRBV28 with TRBJ1-2; 7 positions match TRBD1. The length of the CDR3 is 13 residues. V shed 5 bases and J 8 bases; nucleotides not matched to a gene: 8. The V gene's germline CDR1 is MDHEN and CDR2 SYDVKM. Here the CDR3 reads CASSPQQGLGYTF. DNA of the CDR3: TGTGCCAGCAGTCCACAACAGGGGTTGGGCTACACCTTC.

This rearrangement joins TRBV11-3 to TRBJ2-1; 7 nucleotides align to TRBD1. V gave up 5 bases and J gave up 6 bases; unmatched junction bases: 1. CDR1 and CDR2 (germline): SGHNT, YENEEA. The CDR3 runs 12 residues. As DNA, the CDR3 is TGTGCCAGCAGCCGACAGGGCAATGAGCAGTTCTTC. Residues: CASSRQGNEQFF.

This chain connects TRBV30 to TRBJ1-2, with 9 nucleotides matching TRBD1. CDR3 size: 15 residues. The V gene's germline CDR1 is GTSNPN and CDR2 SVGIG (reference sequence). The V segment lost 4 bases and the J segment 5 bases; nucleotides outside the gene matches: 11. DNA of the CDR3: TGTGCCTGGACTGCAAGGACAGGGGCGTTGTATGGCTACACCTTC. This gives the protein CAWTARTGALYGYTF.

The chain links TRBV4-1 to TRBJ2-7; D is undetermined. Germline values: CDR1 MGHRA, CDR2 YSYEKL. Trimming took off 1 base at V and 2 bases at J, with 12 bases between the two ends. CDR3 length equals 15 residues. Here the CDR3 DNA reads TGCGCCAGCAGCCAAGCCCCGGTCACGCCCTACGAGCAGTACTTC. Amino acid sequence: CASSQAPVTPYEQYF.

The V and J genes are TRBV3-1 (or the pseudogene TRBV3-2) and TRBJ1-1; TRBD1 might be the D (5 bases). CDR1 LGHDT and CDR2 YNNKEL come from the germline V gene (reference sequence). The CDR3 extends over 15 amino acids. The V and J ends lost 4 bases and 3 bases respectively, with 15 bases between them. Written as DNA, the CDR3 is TGTGCCAGCAGCCCATTCGGGGGAGGGGACACTGAAGCTTTCTTT. Translation gives CASSPFGGGDTEAFF.